These 27 T cell receptor beta chains were all obtained from the same sample, sequenced in a study of cytomegalovirus exposure and HLA in healthy donors. Researchers ran the PCR with 60 Vbeta and 13 Jbeta primers. Some clones are missing from TCRdb's copy, which holds only in-frame ones; the method was immunoSEQ multiplex PCR. The sample shows approximately 82,000 clones, 60% to 85% of them seen only once. The specimen was PBMCs. These receptors all come from a man between 35 and 55 years old in good health and CMV-seronegative.

This clone was observed once. The rearrangement joins TRBV15 to TRBJ2-7; D uncertain. There are 14 residues in the CDR3. Germline assignment: CDR1 LNHNV and CDR2 YYDKDF (reference sequence). V lost 1 base and J lost 3, with 10 bases in between. In DNA form, the CDR3 reads TGTGCCACCAGCAGAGTCGGAGATCTCTACGAGCAGTACTTC. Amino acids: CATSRVGDLYEQYF. The variable domain in full, with the rest retrieved from reference TRBV15 and TRBJ2-7, is DAMVIQNPRYQVTQFGKPVTLSCSQTLNHNVMYWYQQKSSQAPKLLFHYYDKDFNNEADTPDNFQSRRPNTSFCFLDIRSPGLGDTAMYLCATSRVGDLYEQYFGPGTRLTVT.

The rearrangement links TRBV27 to TRBJ2-7; the D gene is possibly TRBD2 (5 bases). The germline V gene has CDR1 MNHEY and CDR2 SMNVEV (reference sequence). Trimming cost V 3 bases and J 3 bases, with 12 bases left between them. This CDR3 contains 14 residues. The CDR3 here is CASSFSRGYYEQYF. The CDR3 DNA is TGTGCCAGCAGTTTTTCTCGGGGATACTACGAGCAGTACTTC.

This rearrangement joins TRBV7-9 to TRBJ1-1; D possibly corresponds to TRBD1 (5 bases). Germline CDR1 is SEHNR and CDR2 is FQNEAQ (reference sequence). V lost 7 bases and J lost 4, with 19 bases in between. The CDR3 runs 15 residues. The CDR3, as DNA: TGTGCCAGCAACGACTTCACCAGGGAGGGCACTGAAGCTTTCTTT. Translating gives CASNDFTREGTEAFF.

The V gene is TRBV18, the J gene TRBJ2-1, with 10 bases identical to TRBD1. CDR1 is KGHSH, CDR2 LQKENI, per germline. V was clipped by 0 bases and J by 7 bases; unmatched bases: 6. There are 16 residues in the CDR3. This CDR3 is CASSPPKGTGANEQFF. The CDR3 region has the DNA TGTGCCAGCTCACCACCGAAGGGGACAGGGGCTAATGAGCAGTTCTTC.

This chain joins TRBV27 and TRBJ1-5; no reliable D call. V dropped 5 bases and J dropped 1 base, with 18 bases sitting between them. CDR1 is MNHEY, CDR2 SMNVEV, per germline (reference sequence). This CDR3 is 17 amino acids long. The CDR3 sequence is CASSTQRTVPSNQPQHF. DNA for the CDR3: TGTGCCAGCAGTACCCAGCGGACGGTTCCGAGCAATCAGCCCCAGCATTTT.

The rearrangement uses TRBV6-1 and TRBJ1-6, with TRBD1 matching 8 bases. CDR1 is MNHNS, CDR2 SASEGT, per germline. With 10 bases clipped from V and 7 bases from J, the junction kept 3 bases outside the gene matches. The CDR3 has 12 residues. The CDR3: CATQGANSPLHF. The CDR3 bases are TGTGCCACCCAGGGGGCAAATTCACCCCTCCACTTT.

This clone was observed a single time. The V gene is TRBV9, the J gene TRBJ1-1, with D perhaps matching TRBD1 (6 bases). The V end was cut by 2 bases, the J end by 3 bases, with 20 bases between. CDR1 SGDLS and CDR2 YYNGEE come from the germline V gene. This CDR3 is 17 amino acids long. CDR3 nucleotide sequence: TGTGCCAGCAGCGTCGGGGGGGCCCCTAGCCTGGACACTGAAGCTTTCTTT. This encodes CASSVGGAPSLDTEAFF.

The chain uses TRBV6-1 and TRBJ1-4; D may be TRBD1 (5 bases). The CDR3 is 14 amino acids. Deletions cut 4 bases from V and 8 bases from J, with 14 bases between. Germline loops: CDR1 MNHNS, CDR2 SASEGT. The CDR3 DNA reads TGTGCCAGCAGTGCGGGGGTTGTACAAGAAAAACTGTTTTTT. It is translated as CASSAGVVQEKLFF.

This chain links TRBV5-4 with TRBJ1-2; 8 bases align to TRBD1. From germline, CDR1 is SGHNT and CDR2 YYREEE (reference sequence). Trimming at V came to 4 bases and at J to 4 bases, leaving 6 bases not matched to a gene. The CDR3 totals 14 residues. This CDR3 reads CASSPRDRSYGYTF. CDR3 nucleotide sequence: TGTGCCAGCAGCCCCCGGGACAGGAGCTATGGCTACACCTTC.

The chain joins TRBV6-4 to TRBJ2-3, with 8 bases identical to TRBD2. With V trimmed by 2 bases and J by 4 bases, 5 bases remained unmatched. The germline gives CDR1 MRHNA, CDR2 SNTAGT. The CDR3 runs to 15 residues. Written as DNA, the CDR3 is TGTGCCAGCAGTGACGGGGGTAGCGGGGCAGATACGCAGTATTTT. This sequence encodes CASSDGGSGADTQYF.

The chain has TRBV11-3 and TRBJ2-1; possibly TRBD2 for D (5 bases). Germline CDR1 reads SGHNT; CDR2 reads YENEEA. This CDR3 contains 14 residues. V lost 3 bases, J lost 5 bases, and 11 bases lay in between. The CDR3: CASSFGERDNEQFF. The DNA for the CDR3 is TGTGCCAGCAGCTTTGGGGAGAGGGACAATGAGCAGTTCTTC.

This clone was recorded once. The V and J genes are TRBV27 and TRBJ1-2, with TRBD1 as a possible D gene (6 bases). Germline CDR1 and CDR2: MNHEY and SMNVEV (reference sequence). This CDR3 is 13 amino acids long. V was pared by 5 bases and J by 4 bases, with 11 bases between. This CDR3 reads CASSLRGFYGYTF. The CDR3 DNA is TGTGCCAGCAGTCTCAGGGGTTTCTATGGCTACACCTTC.

This clone was detected only once. The chain has TRBV9 and TRBJ1-1, with D possibly matching TRBD1 (5 bases). The CDR3 extends over 14 amino acids. In germline, CDR1 is SGDLS, CDR2 YYNGEE. The V gene lost 0 bases and the J gene lost 3 bases, with 9 bases spanning the gap. The CDR3 nucleotides read TGTGCCAGCAGCGTAGTACAGGCTTACACTGAAGCTTTCTTT. Its translation: CASSVVQAYTEAFF.

The J gene is TRBJ2-1, the V gene TRBV27, with D maybe TRBD2 (6 bases). The length of the CDR3 is 15 residues. Germline V gene lookup returns CDR1 MNHEY and CDR2 SMNVEV (reference sequence). The ends were cut back, 6 bases at V and 9 bases at J, with 21 bases in the middle. CDR3 residues: CASSVSGLSRIEQFF. The CDR3 DNA reads as TGTGCCAGCAGCGTTAGCGGACTCTCCAGGATTGAGCAGTTCTTC.

This chain uses TRBV28 with TRBJ1-1; D might be TRBD1 (6 bases). Per the germline V gene, CDR1 is MDHEN and CDR2 is SYDVKM. This CDR3 comprises 14 residues. V gave up 4 bases and J gave up 0 bases, with 9 bases separating them. The CDR3 sequence: CASSSWTVNTEAFF. In DNA form, the CDR3 reads TGTGCCAGCAGTTCTTGGACAGTGAACACTGAAGCTTTCTTT.

This clone was detected only a few times. The chain has TRBV6-1 and TRBJ1-4, with D possibly being TRBD1 (6 bases). Trimming removed 7 bases from V and 10 bases from J, with 19 bases in between. CDR1 and CDR2 from the germline V gene are MNHNS and SASEGT. CDR3 length equals 14 residues. The CDR3 nucleotides read TGTGCCAGCACGATAGAGGGGGAAGTGGGAAAACTGTTTTTT. This encodes CASTIEGEVGKLFF.

The J gene is TRBJ1-5, the V gene TRBV6-1; tentative D call: TRBD1 (5 bases). V lost 4 bases and J 7 bases, leaving 17 bases between the germline ends. The germline gives CDR1 MNHNS, CDR2 SASEGT. The CDR3 consists of 15 residues. The CDR3 here is CASSVLSGIGQPQHF. Here the CDR3 DNA reads TGTGCCAGCAGTGTCCTATCAGGGATTGGGCAGCCCCAGCATTTT.

The chain recombines TRBV28 with TRBJ1-2; D is perhaps TRBD1 (5 bases). The CDR3 runs to 15 residues. V lost 6 bases, J lost 2 bases, and 16 bases lay in between. Germline V gives CDR1 MDHEN, CDR2 SYDVKM. CDR3 DNA sequence: TGTGCCAGCAGCTTCCTACAGGCCGGCAACTATGGCTACACCTTC. Translation gives CASSFLQAGNYGYTF.

This clone occurred a few times. V is TRBV28 and J is TRBJ2-6; 7 bases align to TRBD1. Trimming cost V 3 bases and J 4 bases; bases outside gene matches: 6. Germline CDR1 reads MDHEN; CDR2 reads SYDVKM. The CDR3 covers 16 residues. In DNA form, the CDR3 reads TGTGCCAGCAGTTTGGGGGACAGAGGGGGGGCCAACGTCCTGACTTTC. Translated, it gives CASSLGDRGGANVLTF.

J is TRBJ1-2 and V is TRBV6-1; no firm D call. Germline V gene data show CDR1 as MNHNS and CDR2 as SASEGT. This CDR3 contains 14 residues. V was pared by 0 bases and J by 8 bases, with 13 bases between. The CDR3 DNA reads as TGTGCCAGCAGTGAAGCCGTTTCTGGCTGGGGCTACACCTTC. The encoded protein is CASSEAVSGWGYTF.

This chain joins TRBV5-5 and TRBJ2-7; D not certain. Germline values: CDR1 SGHKS, CDR2 YYEKEE (reference sequence). The CDR3 runs 14 residues. V was clipped by 4 bases and J by 0 bases, with 11 bases between them. The chain's CDR3 is CASSPGRSSYEQYF. CDR3 in DNA: TGTGCCAGCAGCCCGGGTCGAAGCTCCTACGAGCAGTACTTC.

Comments on this clone: Other DNA sequences from this sample encode an identical CDR3 as well. The chain links TRBV7-6 to TRBJ1-1, with TRBD1 identical over 9 bases. The V gene end was trimmed by 4 bases and the J gene end by 0 bases; junction bases not matched to a gene: 6. The CDR3 spans 16 residues. The germline V gene has CDR1 SGHVS and CDR2 FNYEAQ. CDR3 bases: TGTGCCAGCAGCTCTGGACAGGGGCTCATGAACACTGAAGCTTTCTTT. Protein product: CASSSGQGLMNTEAFF.

This clone was detected a few times. V is TRBV5-1 and J is TRBJ2-7; 8 positions agree with TRBD1. The CDR3 loop spans 15 amino acids. Germline loops: CDR1 SGHRS, CDR2 YFSETQ. The V and J ends lost 0 bases and 9 bases, in that order; junction bases with no gene match: 11. The CDR3 DNA follows: TGCGCCAGCAGCTTGGAAGAGCAGGGGGCAAATAGGCAGTACTTC. It codes for CASSLEEQGANRQYF.

V gene TRBV2 combines with J gene TRBJ1-2; TRBD1 matches 8 bases. The CDR3 totals 15 residues. V shed 6 bases and J 7 bases; nucleotides not matched to a gene: 13. Germline CDR1 is SNHLY and CDR2 is FYNNEI. CDR3 bases: TGTGCCAGCAGCCGCCTAGGACAGGGAGAGGGTGGCTACACCTTC. This codes for CASSRLGQGEGGYTF.

The chain links TRBV7-9 to TRBJ2-1; TRBD2 agrees at 10 bases. The J segment lost 4 bases and the V segment lost 5 bases, leaving 5 bases of the junction unmatched. Germline loops: CDR1 SEHNR, CDR2 FQNEAQ (reference sequence). The CDR3 consists of 15 residues. CDR3 sequence (DNA): TGTGCCAGCAGCCATCAAGCGGGAGGGTACAATGAGCAGTTCTTC. Translating gives CASSHQAGGYNEQFF.

This clone has a handful of counts. The V call is TRBV5-1, the J call TRBJ1-5; 9 nucleotides align to TRBD1. This CDR3 is 16 amino acids long. V shed 2 bases, J shed 3 bases, and the junction held 6 bases outside the gene matches. Germline V gives CDR1 SGHRS, CDR2 YFSETQ. The CDR3 bases are TGCGCCAGCAGCTTCCACCGGGACAGGGTCAATCAGCCCCAGCATTTT. This translates into CASSFHRDRVNQPQHF.

The chain is built from TRBV6-1 and TRBJ1-5; the D gene is possibly TRBD1 (6 bases). CDR3 length equals 13 residues. The germline V and J ends were trimmed by 7 bases and 3 bases, with 10 bases remaining between them. Germline V gives CDR1 MNHNS, CDR2 SASEGT. DNA of the CDR3: TGTGCCAGCAATGGACAGTACAATCAGCCCCAGCATTTT. It is translated as CASNGQYNQPQHF.